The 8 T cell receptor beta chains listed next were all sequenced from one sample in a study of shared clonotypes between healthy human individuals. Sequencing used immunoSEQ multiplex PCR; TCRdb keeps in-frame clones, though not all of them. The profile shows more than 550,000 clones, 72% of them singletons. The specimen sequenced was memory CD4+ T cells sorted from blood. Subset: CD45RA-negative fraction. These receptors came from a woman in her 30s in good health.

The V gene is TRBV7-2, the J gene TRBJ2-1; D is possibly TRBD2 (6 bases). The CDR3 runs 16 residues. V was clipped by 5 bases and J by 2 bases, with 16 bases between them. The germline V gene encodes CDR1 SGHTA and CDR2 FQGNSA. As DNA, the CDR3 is TGTGCCAGCAGCACCCCTAGCGTCGTAACCTACAATGAGCAGTTCTTC. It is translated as CASSTPSVVTYNEQFF.

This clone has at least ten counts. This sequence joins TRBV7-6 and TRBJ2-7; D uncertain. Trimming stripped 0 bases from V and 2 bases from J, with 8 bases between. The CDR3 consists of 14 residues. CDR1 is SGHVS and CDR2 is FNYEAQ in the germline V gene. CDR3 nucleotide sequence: TGTGCCAGCAGCTTAGCGAACGGCCCCTACGAGCAGTACTTC. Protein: CASSLANGPYEQYF.

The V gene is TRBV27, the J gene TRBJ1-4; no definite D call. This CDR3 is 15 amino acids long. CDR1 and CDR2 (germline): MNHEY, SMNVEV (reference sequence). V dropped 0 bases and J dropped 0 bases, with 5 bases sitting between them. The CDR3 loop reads CASSLSVATNEKLFF. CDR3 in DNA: TGTGCCAGCAGTTTATCTGTCGCAACTAATGAAAAACTGTTTTTT.

CDR3 in amino acids: CSVVTRQETQYF. DNA for the CDR3: TGCAGCGTTGTCACGCGGCAGGAGACCCAGTACTTC. The V call is TRBV29-1, the J call TRBJ2-5; D is ambiguous. Germline loops: CDR1 SQVTM, CDR2 ANQGSEA. V lost 4 bases to trimming and J lost 5 bases, with 11 bases between them. This CDR3 contains 12 residues.

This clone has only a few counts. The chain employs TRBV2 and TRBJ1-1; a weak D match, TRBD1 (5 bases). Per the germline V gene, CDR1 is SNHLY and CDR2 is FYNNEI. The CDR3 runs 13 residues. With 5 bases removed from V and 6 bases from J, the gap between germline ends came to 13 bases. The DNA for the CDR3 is TGTGCCAGCAGTCCAGCCCGAGGGGCTGAAGCTTTCTTT. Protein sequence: CASSPARGAEAFF.

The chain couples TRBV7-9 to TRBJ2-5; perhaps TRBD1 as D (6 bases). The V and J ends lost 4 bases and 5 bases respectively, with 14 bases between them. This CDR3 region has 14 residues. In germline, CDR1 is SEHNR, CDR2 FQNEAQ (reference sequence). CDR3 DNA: TGTGCCAGCAGCTCAGGGGTGGTCCGGGAGACCCAGTACTTC. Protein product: CASSSGVVRETQYF.

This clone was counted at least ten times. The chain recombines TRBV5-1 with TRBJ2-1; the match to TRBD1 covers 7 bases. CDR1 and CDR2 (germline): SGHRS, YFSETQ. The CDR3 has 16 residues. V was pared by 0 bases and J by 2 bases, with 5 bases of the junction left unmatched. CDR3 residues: CASSLVGQEPYNEQFF. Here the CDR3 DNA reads TGCGCCAGCAGCTTGGTCGGACAGGAGCCCTACAATGAGCAGTTCTTC.

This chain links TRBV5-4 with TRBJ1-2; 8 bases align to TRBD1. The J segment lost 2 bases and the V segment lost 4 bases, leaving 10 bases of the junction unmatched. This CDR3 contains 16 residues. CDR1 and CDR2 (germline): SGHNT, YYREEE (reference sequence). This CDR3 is CASSKTGQGRNYGYTF. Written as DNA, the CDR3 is TGTGCCAGCAGCAAAACCGGACAGGGACGGAACTATGGCTACACCTTC.